This T cell receptor (beta chain) came from a study of shared clonotypes between healthy human individuals. Across the whole study: Participating donors consisted of a couple of women and a few men aged 18 to 49.

The CDR3 loop spans 14 amino acids. Germline assignment: CDR1 SNHLY and CDR2 FYNNEI. V was clipped by 6 bases and J by 5 bases, with 13 bases between them. General study findings and limits: The genetic and exposure-history diversity represented was limited by few donors.

Naivety among CD8 cells was defined by CD45RO negativity and positive CCR7 selection, thereby excluding terminally differentiated effector memory CD45RA+ cells. This table comes from immunoSEQ multiplex PCR, and its TCRdb copy is limited to in-frame clones, with some not included. The table lists over 2 million clones, about 94% of them singletons. A word on this clone: Its antigen remains unidentified. The identical CDR3 is also encoded by other nucleotide sequences in the sample.

The chain combines TRBV2 with TRBJ2-2; perhaps TRBD2 as D (6 bases). This receptor was obtained from a man between 18 and 35 years old in good health. Sequencing was performed on naive CD8+ T cells sorted from blood. CDR3 DNA sequence: TGTGCCAGCAGGGGTAGCGGAAATACCGGGGAGCTGTTTTTT. Its protein is CASRGSGNTGELFF.